This T cell receptor (beta chain) was documented in a study of identical twins. The CDR3 loop spans 17 amino acids. Germline CDR1 reads SGHDT; CDR2 reads YYEEEE. V gave up 1 base and J gave up 2 bases; unmatched junction bases: 9. This clonotype has a count of ten or more. TCRdb called the 5' RACE reads again in MiXCR, with one record for every CDR3 protein. Here the sample spans roughly 290,000 distinct CDR3 sequences, about 8% being singletons. The same sample was also studied in work on yellow fever vaccine responses in identical twins.

The sample comprised memory (CD45RO+) T cells sorted from blood. This rearrangement joins TRBV5-6 to TRBJ1-2, with 9 bases lining up with TRBD1. The sequence derives from a woman between 18 and 29 years old in good health. The CDR3 DNA reads TGTGCCAGCAGCTTGTTCCTCGGACAGGGGAGGAACTATGGCTACACCTTC. Translation: CASSLFLGQGRNYGYTF.